This is a list of T cell receptor beta chains from one sample in a study of blood T cell repertoires in COVID-19. Generated by immunoSEQ multiplex PCR, the TCRdb table keeps only in-frame clones and is missing some. Here the sample spans roughly 100,000 clones, 80% being singletons. Sequenced material: peripheral blood. Receptor source: a woman of 80 years or more with active or convalescent COVID-19. Each CDR3 is given with its conserved first and last residue. Each record gives: J gene, V gene, D gene, clone size, CDR3 protein, CDR3 DNA. D genes are given only for firm matches. For some rows the clone size is stated as once, few or many, or as a class when expanded; others skip it.

j_call: TRBJ1-1; v_call: TRBV11-1; d_call: -; clone_size: few; cdr3_aa: CASSFPGVSTEAFF; cdr3_nt: TGTGCCAGCAGCTTTCCGGGGGTGAGCACTGAAGCTTTCTTT
j_call: TRBJ1-3; v_call: TRBV28; d_call: TRBD1; clone_size: -; cdr3_aa: CASSHGQGGNTIYF; cdr3_nt: TGTGCCAGCAGCCATGGACAGGGTGGAAACACCATATATTTT
j_call: TRBJ1-1; v_call: TRBV19; d_call: -; clone_size: -; cdr3_aa: CASSIVGQTNTEAFF; cdr3_nt: TGTGCCAGTAGTATAGTCGGACAGACGAACACTGAAGCTTTCTTT
j_call: TRBJ2-3; v_call: TRBV11-1; d_call: TRBD2; clone_size: -; cdr3_aa: CASSKGLAVLTDTQYF; cdr3_nt: TGTGCCAGCAGCAAAGGACTAGCGGTCCTCACAGATACGCAGTATTTT
j_call: TRBJ2-6; v_call: TRBV28; d_call: TRBD1; clone_size: -; cdr3_aa: CASSLQGAGANVLTF; cdr3_nt: TGTGCCAGCAGTTTACAGGGGGCTGGGGCCAACGTCCTGACTTTC
j_call: TRBJ2-1; v_call: TRBV5-4; d_call: -; clone_size: -; cdr3_aa: CASSPASGRGNEQFF; cdr3_nt: TGTGCCAGCAGCCCCGCGTCGGGCAGGGGCAATGAGCAGTTCTTC
j_call: TRBJ2-6; v_call: TRBV2; d_call: -; clone_size: -; cdr3_aa: CAIQHPGANVLTF; cdr3_nt: TGTGCCATCCAACATCCTGGGGCCAACGTCCTGACTTTC
j_call: TRBJ2-1; v_call: TRBV28; d_call: TRBD2; clone_size: few; cdr3_aa: CASSLNLAGGGNEQFF; cdr3_nt: TGTGCCAGCAGTTTAAATCTAGCGGGAGGGGGCAATGAGCAGTTCTTC
j_call: TRBJ1-5; v_call: TRBV18; d_call: -; clone_size: -; cdr3_aa: CASAPALDQPQHF; cdr3_nt: TGTGCCAGCGCGCCCGCACTTGATCAGCCCCAGCATTTT
j_call: TRBJ1-4; v_call: TRBV11-3; d_call: -; clone_size: -; cdr3_aa: CASSSGPFATNEKLFF; cdr3_nt: TGTGCCAGCAGCTCAGGGCCCTTTGCAACTAATGAAAAACTGTTTTTT
j_call: TRBJ1-5; v_call: TRBV5-1; d_call: -; clone_size: -; cdr3_aa: CASSFRGNGNQPQHF; cdr3_nt: TGCGCCAGCAGCTTCCGAGGGAACGGCAATCAGCCCCAGCATTTT
j_call: TRBJ2-5; v_call: TRBV11-2; d_call: TRBD2; clone_size: -; cdr3_aa: CASSLGGGETQYF; cdr3_nt: TGTGCCAGCAGCCTCGGCGGGGGGGAGACCCAGTACTTC
j_call: TRBJ2-5; v_call: TRBV19; d_call: TRBD1; clone_size: -; cdr3_aa: CASQGAPGETQYF; cdr3_nt: TGTGCCAGTCAGGGGGCGCCAGGGGAGACCCAGTACTTC
j_call: TRBJ2-7; v_call: TRBV4-1; d_call: TRBD1; clone_size: -; cdr3_aa: CASSRTGTGPFISYEQYF; cdr3_nt: TGCGCCAGCAGCCGAACCGGGACAGGCCCTTTTATCTCCTACGAGCAGTACTTC
j_call: TRBJ2-3; v_call: TRBV5-1; d_call: -; clone_size: -; cdr3_aa: CASRRPGISTDTQYF; cdr3_nt: TGCGCCAGCAGGCGGCCCGGGATTAGCACAGATACGCAGTATTTT
j_call: TRBJ2-2; v_call: TRBV5-1; d_call: TRBD1; clone_size: -; cdr3_aa: CASSPGTGIGTGELFF; cdr3_nt: TGCGCCAGCAGCCCAGGGACAGGGATTGGGACCGGGGAGCTGTTTTTT
j_call: TRBJ2-3; v_call: TRBV3-1/TRBV3-2; d_call: TRBD2; clone_size: -; cdr3_aa: CASSQGWAGEGDTQYF; cdr3_nt: TGTGCCAGCAGCCAAGGCTGGGCGGGGGAGGGGGATACGCAGTATTTT
j_call: TRBJ2-2; v_call: TRBV7-9; d_call: -; clone_size: -; cdr3_aa: CASSIRFRELFF; cdr3_nt: TGTGCCAGCAGCATCAGATTCCGGGAGCTGTTTTTT
j_call: TRBJ1-3; v_call: TRBV2; d_call: TRBD1; clone_size: -; cdr3_aa: CASSELRQGRGSKAGNTIYF; cdr3_nt: TGTGCCAGCAGTGAACTAAGACAGGGTCGAGGATCAAAGGCTGGAAACACCATATATTTT
j_call: TRBJ2-7; v_call: TRBV2; d_call: TRBD1; clone_size: few; cdr3_aa: CASRFTEGAFEQYF; cdr3_nt: TGTGCCAGCAGATTTACCGAGGGGGCCTTCGAGCAGTACTTC
j_call: TRBJ2-3; v_call: TRBV12-3/TRBV12-4; d_call: -; clone_size: -; cdr3_aa: CASRPGYTDTQYF; cdr3_nt: TGTGCCAGCAGGCCCGGGTACACAGATACGCAGTATTTT
j_call: TRBJ1-3; v_call: TRBV3-1/TRBV3-2; d_call: -; clone_size: -; cdr3_aa: CASSQGHIRSGNTIYF; cdr3_nt: TGTGCCAGCAGCCAAGGTCACATACGCTCTGGAAACACCATATATTTT
j_call: TRBJ1-6; v_call: TRBV6-4; d_call: TRBD1; clone_size: -; cdr3_aa: CASSQVQGEGSPLHF; cdr3_nt: TGTGCCAGCAGCCAAGTACAGGGGGAGGGTTCACCCCTCCACTTT
j_call: TRBJ1-2; v_call: TRBV28; d_call: TRBD1; clone_size: -; cdr3_aa: CASSLSPGGGNYGYTF; cdr3_nt: TGTGCCAGCAGTTTGTCCCCAGGGGGCGGAAACTATGGCTACACCTTC
j_call: TRBJ1-2; v_call: TRBV28; d_call: -; clone_size: -; cdr3_aa: CASSRGAGYGYTF; cdr3_nt: TGTGCCAGCAGTCGGGGGGCCGGCTATGGCTACACCTTC
j_call: TRBJ1-2; v_call: TRBV12-3/TRBV12-4; d_call: -; clone_size: -; cdr3_aa: CASNIGSSGYTF; cdr3_nt: TGTGCCAGCAACATAGGGAGCAGTGGCTACACCTTC
j_call: TRBJ2-3; v_call: TRBV5-1; d_call: TRBD2; clone_size: once; cdr3_aa: CASSLGGLAGGISDTQYF; cdr3_nt: TGCGCCAGCAGCTTGGGGGGACTAGCGGGAGGAATATCAGATACGCAGTATTTT
j_call: TRBJ2-2; v_call: TRBV19; d_call: -; clone_size: -; cdr3_aa: CASSIEAGTGELFF; cdr3_nt: TGTGCCAGTAGTATCGAAGCTGGCACCGGGGAGCTGTTTTTT
j_call: TRBJ1-1; v_call: TRBV29-1; d_call: -; clone_size: -; cdr3_aa: CSVVGRGGTEAFF; cdr3_nt: TGCAGCGTTGTTGGCAGGGGCGGCACTGAAGCTTTCTTT
j_call: TRBJ2-7; v_call: TRBV20-1; d_call: -; clone_size: -; cdr3_aa: CSAATAYEQYF; cdr3_nt: TGCAGTGCTGCGACTGCATACGAGCAGTACTTC
j_call: TRBJ1-2; v_call: TRBV12-3/TRBV12-4; d_call: -; clone_size: -; cdr3_aa: CASSFARGSGYTF; cdr3_nt: TGTGCCAGCAGTTTTGCAAGGGGCAGTGGCTACACCTTC
j_call: TRBJ1-1; v_call: TRBV10-2; d_call: -; clone_size: -; cdr3_aa: CASNLGGVNTEAFF; cdr3_nt: TGCGCCAGCAACCTAGGGGGTGTGAACACTGAAGCTTTCTTT
j_call: TRBJ1-1; v_call: TRBV6-5; d_call: -; clone_size: -; cdr3_aa: CASSSGRGAFF; cdr3_nt: TGTGCCAGCAGTTCCGGCAGGGGAGCTTTCTTT
j_call: TRBJ2-1; v_call: TRBV19; d_call: -; clone_size: -; cdr3_aa: CASSMLDSTNEQFF; cdr3_nt: TGTGCCAGTAGTATGCTAGATTCAACCAATGAGCAGTTCTTC
j_call: TRBJ2-3; v_call: TRBV4-1; d_call: TRBD1; clone_size: -; cdr3_aa: CASSQLANRGDADTQYF; cdr3_nt: TGCGCCAGCAGCCAACTTGCTAACAGGGGGGATGCAGATACGCAGTATTTT
j_call: TRBJ1-5; v_call: TRBV7-2; d_call: -; clone_size: -; cdr3_aa: CASSTMDGENQPQHF; cdr3_nt: TGTGCCAGCAGCACAATGGACGGGGAAAATCAGCCCCAGCATTTT
j_call: TRBJ1-2; v_call: TRBV6-5; d_call: TRBD1; clone_size: -; cdr3_aa: CASRLGQLGGYTF; cdr3_nt: TGTGCCAGCAGACTGGGACAGCTTGGCGGCTACACCTTC
j_call: TRBJ1-3; v_call: TRBV9; d_call: TRBD1; clone_size: once; cdr3_aa: CASSAGTGSGNTIYF; cdr3_nt: TGTGCCAGCAGCGCGGGGACAGGGTCTGGAAACACCATATATTTT
j_call: TRBJ1-4; v_call: TRBV5-5; d_call: -; clone_size: -; cdr3_aa: CASSLGTKNEKLFF; cdr3_nt: TGTGCCAGCAGCTTGGGCACAAAGAATGAAAAACTGTTTTTT
j_call: TRBJ1-1; v_call: TRBV3-1/TRBV3-2; d_call: TRBD1; clone_size: -; cdr3_aa: CASSRRQGKAEAFF; cdr3_nt: TGTGCCAGCAGCCGCCGACAGGGAAAGGCTGAAGCTTTCTTT
j_call: TRBJ2-1; v_call: TRBV9; d_call: -; clone_size: once; cdr3_aa: CASSVDPGVRNEQFF; cdr3_nt: TGTGCCAGCAGCGTAGACCCAGGGGTCCGGAATGAGCAGTTCTTC
j_call: TRBJ1-5; v_call: TRBV28; d_call: -; clone_size: -; cdr3_aa: CASSLGGISNQPQHF; cdr3_nt: TGTGCCAGCAGTTTGGGGGGAATTAGCAATCAGCCCCAGCATTTT
j_call: TRBJ2-1; v_call: TRBV7-2; d_call: TRBD2; clone_size: -; cdr3_aa: CASSLGLAGRNEQFF; cdr3_nt: TGTGCCAGCAGCCTCGGACTAGCGGGGCGCAATGAGCAGTTCTTC
j_call: TRBJ2-6; v_call: TRBV7-8; d_call: -; clone_size: -; cdr3_aa: CASSLGGLRSGANVLTF; cdr3_nt: TGTGCCAGCAGCTTAGGTGGGCTTCGCTCTGGGGCCAACGTCCTGACTTTC
j_call: TRBJ1-1; v_call: TRBV5-6; d_call: -; clone_size: once; cdr3_aa: CASSFAGSSENTEAFF; cdr3_nt: TGTGCCAGCAGCTTCGCGGGGTCCAGCGAGAACACTGAAGCTTTCTTT
j_call: TRBJ2-3; v_call: TRBV7-2; d_call: -; clone_size: -; cdr3_aa: CASSLGSSGSTDTQYF; cdr3_nt: TGTGCCAGCAGCTTAGGGTCCAGCGGGAGCACAGATACGCAGTATTTT
j_call: TRBJ2-5; v_call: TRBV28; d_call: TRBD1; clone_size: -; cdr3_aa: CASSLRDRLTTQYF; cdr3_nt: TGTGCCAGCAGTCTCCGGGACAGGTTGACGACCCAGTACTTC
j_call: TRBJ2-1; v_call: TRBV2; d_call: TRBD1; clone_size: few; cdr3_aa: CASSNRQGPFF; cdr3_nt: TGTGCCAGCAGTAACCGACAGGGGCCGTTCTTC
j_call: TRBJ2-7; v_call: TRBV7-2; d_call: TRBD2; clone_size: -; cdr3_aa: CASSSRNMASGAYEQYF; cdr3_nt: TGTGCCAGCAGCTCCCGAAATATGGCTAGCGGCGCCTACGAGCAGTACTTC
j_call: TRBJ1-3; v_call: TRBV10-3; d_call: -; clone_size: once; cdr3_aa: CAGAQGTGNTIYF; cdr3_nt: TGTGCTGGTGCGCAGGGGACTGGAAACACCATATATTTT
j_call: TRBJ2-7; v_call: TRBV11-2; d_call: -; clone_size: -; cdr3_aa: CASSQQGSSYEQYF; cdr3_nt: TGTGCCAGCAGCCAGCAGGGCTCCTCCTACGAGCAGTACTTC
j_call: TRBJ2-7; v_call: TRBV7-2; d_call: TRBD1; clone_size: -; cdr3_aa: CASSYGTESYEQYF; cdr3_nt: TGTGCCAGCAGCTACGGGACAGAATCCTACGAGCAGTACTTC
j_call: TRBJ2-5; v_call: TRBV5-1; d_call: TRBD2; clone_size: -; cdr3_aa: CASSAMSGGGETQYF; cdr3_nt: TGCGCCAGCAGCGCCATGAGCGGGGGCGGGGAGACCCAGTACTTC
j_call: TRBJ1-6; v_call: TRBV4-3; d_call: -; clone_size: few; cdr3_aa: CASSQVGRGSPLHF; cdr3_nt: TGCGCCAGCAGCCAAGTGGGCAGGGGTTCACCCCTCCACTTT